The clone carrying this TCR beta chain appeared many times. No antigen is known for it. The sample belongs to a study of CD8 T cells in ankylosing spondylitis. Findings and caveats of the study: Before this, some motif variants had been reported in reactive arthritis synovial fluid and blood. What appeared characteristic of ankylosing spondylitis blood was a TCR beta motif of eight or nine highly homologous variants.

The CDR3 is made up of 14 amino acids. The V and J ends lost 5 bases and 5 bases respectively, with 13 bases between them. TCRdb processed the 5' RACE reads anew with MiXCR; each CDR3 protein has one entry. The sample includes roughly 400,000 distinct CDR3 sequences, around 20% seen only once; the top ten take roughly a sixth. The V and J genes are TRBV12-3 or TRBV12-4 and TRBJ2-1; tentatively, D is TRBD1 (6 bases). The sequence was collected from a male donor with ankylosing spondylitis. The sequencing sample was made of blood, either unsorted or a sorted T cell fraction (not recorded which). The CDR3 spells CASSQGTTNNEQFF. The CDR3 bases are TGTGCCAGCAGTCAGGGGACAACCAACAATGAGCAGTTCTTC.